The clone carrying this TCR beta chain was detected only a few times. The data were taken from a study of T cells in Graves' hyperthyroidism and ophthalmopathy. Deletions cut 0 bases from V and 4 bases from J, with 6 bases between. The germline CDR1 and CDR2 sequences are ENHRY and SYGVKD. This CDR3 spans 13 amino acids. Amplification targeted TCR beta CDR3 regions from RNA transcripts. HTBI primers were the set used in a first-round RT-PCR of the TCR CDR3. TCRdb reprocessed the multiplex PCR reads via MiXCR and lists one record per CDR3 protein. Of some 370,000 distinct CDR3 sequences listed, over 12% are singletons.

The genes are TRBV10-3 and TRBJ2-5; no firm D call. This TCR was sampled from a man in his fifties with Graves' ophthalmopathy. The sequencing input was blood. CDR3 coding DNA: TGTGCCATCAGTGAGTCGAGGATAGAGACCCAGTACTTC. Translating it yields CAISESRIETQYF.